This passage covers 9 T cell receptor beta chains from one sample sequenced in a study of siplizumab effects on memory and regulatory T cells. Repertoires were generated with immunoSEQ multiplex PCR, while TCRdb's copy carries only in-frame clones and drops some. The table includes roughly 100,000 clones, over 90% detected once. Sequenced: Tregs sorted from blood. Receptors were obtained from a human donor in good health.

The chain uses TRBV5-1 and TRBJ1-6, with TRBD1 matching over 10 bases. Germline loops: CDR1 SGHRS, CDR2 YFSETQ. The junction had 1 base not matched to a gene; V was cut back by 4 bases and J by 9 bases. CDR3 length: 13 residues. CDR3 region: CASSGDRGSPLHF. The CDR3 DNA follows: TGCGCCAGCAGCGGGGACAGGGGTTCACCCCTCCACTTT.

The chain recombines TRBV7-9 with TRBJ1-2; D is possibly TRBD1 (5 bases). This CDR3 has 16 residues. The V end was cut by 5 bases, the J end by 0 bases, with 16 bases between. From germline, CDR1 is SEHNR and CDR2 FQNEAQ (reference sequence). The CDR3 nucleotides are TGTGCCAGCAGCCCCGCGACAGTTGACTCTAACTATGGCTACACCTTC. It translates to CASSPATVDSNYGYTF.

This chain joins TRBV6-6 and TRBJ2-5; no definite D call. With the DNA end fitting TRBJ2-7 better, the J assignment may be wrong. The V gene's germline CDR1 is MNHNY and CDR2 SVGAGI (reference sequence). The CDR3 runs to 13 residues. The CDR3 DNA reads TGTGCCAGCAGTTACTCTAGATTCTACGAGCAGTACTTC. Amino acids: CASSYSRFYEQYF.

This chain joins TRBV7-9 and TRBJ1-2; tentative D call: TRBD1 (6 bases). V gave up 5 bases and J gave up 4 bases, with 11 bases separating them. This CDR3 has 13 residues. Germline V gene lookup returns CDR1 SEHNR and CDR2 FQNEAQ (reference sequence). The CDR3 is CASSRQGIYGYTF. The CDR3 bases are TGTGCCAGCAGCAGGCAGGGGATCTATGGCTACACCTTC.

V and J are TRBV19 and TRBJ1-5, with D hard to call. The CDR3 has 13 amino acids. V lost 3 bases and J lost 7, with 10 bases in between. Germline CDR1 and CDR2: LNHDA and SQIVND (reference sequence). In DNA, the CDR3 is TGTGCCAGTAGTATTTCGGGGTGGCAGCCCCAGCATTTT. Its protein product is CASSISGWQPQHF.

V gene TRBV5-1 combines with J gene TRBJ2-5; D remains ambiguous. There are 15 residues in the CDR3. V lost 2 bases and J lost 1, with 12 bases in between. CDR1 is SGHRS and CDR2 is YFSETQ in the germline V gene. CDR3 sequence reads: CASSLIAGSQETQYF. The CDR3 region has the DNA TGCGCCAGCAGCTTAATTGCAGGCTCCCAAGAGACCCAGTACTTC.

The chain combines TRBV9 with TRBJ1-1; 8 bases are a match to TRBD1. CDR3 length: 14 residues. From germline, CDR1 is SGDLS and CDR2 YYNGEE. Trimming at V came to 5 bases and at J to 5 bases, leaving 8 bases not matched to a gene. DNA of the CDR3: TGTGCCAGCAGTGTGGGACAGGAGACTACTGAAGCTTTCTTT. Protein product: CASSVGQETTEAFF. Based on the CDR3 plus reference TRBV9 and TRBJ1-1, the full variable domain is DSGVTQTPKHLITATGQRVTLRCSPRSGDLSVYWYQQSLDQGLQFLIQYYNGEERAKGNILERFSAQQFPDLHSELNLSSLELGDSALYFCASSVGQETTEAFFGQGTRLTVV.

The gene calls are TRBV5-6 and TRBJ2-6, with no clear D. The CDR3 length is 15 residues. V was trimmed by 5 bases and J by 0 bases, leaving 9 bases between them. CDR1 is SGHDT, CDR2 YYEEEE, per germline. The CDR3 spells CASSFPDSGANVLTF. DNA for the CDR3: TGTGCCAGCAGTTTTCCGGACTCTGGGGCCAACGTCCTGACTTTC.

On this clone itself: The junction and the germline gene differ at one end; a read error may be behind it. The chain uses TRBV25-1 and TRBJ2-1; 8 positions match TRBD1. The CDR3 is 14 residues long. From germline, CDR1 is MGHDK and CDR2 SYGVNS. The CDR3 protein is CATSGTGPYNEQFF. In DNA, the CDR3 is TGTGCCACCAGTGGGACAGGACCCTACAATGAGCAGTTCTTC. The full variable domain, completed using reference TRBV25-1 and TRBJ2-1, is EADIYQTPRYLVIGTGKKITLECSQTMGHDKMYWYQQDPGMELHLIHYSYGVNSTEKGDLSSESTVSRIRTEHFPLTLESARPSHTSQYLCATSGTGPYNEQFFGPGTRLTVL.